A selection of T cell receptor beta chains follows, all from one sample in a study of cytomegalovirus exposure and HLA in healthy donors. The method was immunoSEQ multiplex PCR; TCRdb's version includes in-frame clones alone and lacks a portion of them. This table holds roughly 150,000 clones, around four fifths found once. The sequencing input was PBMCs. These receptor sequences come from a man aged 25 to 45 in good health and CMV-seropositive. CDR3s include the opening cysteine and the closing phenylalanine or tryptophan. The D gene is left open where the match is weak. Expanded clones are given a class, and other clones once, few, many or no size at all.

clone_size: NA; j_call: TRBJ2-1; v_call: TRBV5-1; d_call: TRBD2; cdr3_aa: CASSYRDPAGGEQFF; cdr3_nt: TGCGCCAGCAGCTACCGGGACCCCGCCGGGGGGGAGCAGTTCTTC
clone_size: NA; j_call: TRBJ2-5; v_call: TRBV4-1; d_call: NA; cdr3_aa: CASSQAGPETQYF; cdr3_nt: TGCGCCAGCAGCCAGGCGGGTCCAGAGACCCAGTACTTC
clone_size: NA; j_call: TRBJ2-7; v_call: TRBV15; d_call: TRBD2; cdr3_aa: CATSPQFRSGRNEQYF; cdr3_nt: TGTGCCACCAGCCCCCAATTTAGGAGCGGGAGAAACGAGCAGTACTTC
clone_size: NA; j_call: TRBJ1-2; v_call: TRBV18; d_call: NA; cdr3_aa: CASSPTTGHYGYTF; cdr3_nt: TGTGCCAGCTCACCAACAACAGGGCACTATGGCTACACCTTC
clone_size: once; j_call: TRBJ2-7; v_call: TRBV6-5; d_call: NA; cdr3_aa: CASSYSGTTYEQYF; cdr3_nt: TGTGCCAGCAGTTACAGCGGAACCACCTACGAGCAGTACTTC
clone_size: NA; j_call: TRBJ2-7; v_call: TRBV5-1; d_call: TRBD1; cdr3_aa: CASSLWGQGDTYEQYF; cdr3_nt: TGCGCCAGCAGCTTGTGGGGACAGGGAGATACCTACGAGCAGTACTTC
clone_size: NA; j_call: TRBJ2-3; v_call: TRBV5-4; d_call: TRBD2; cdr3_aa: CASSSSSGSTDTQYF; cdr3_nt: TGTGCCAGCAGCTCCTCTAGCGGGAGCACAGATACGCAGTATTTT
clone_size: NA; j_call: TRBJ2-7; v_call: TRBV7-9; d_call: NA; cdr3_aa: CASSGQTLPYEQYF; cdr3_nt: TGTGCCAGCAGCGGCCAAACACTACCCTACGAGCAGTACTTC
clone_size: NA; j_call: TRBJ2-6; v_call: TRBV7-2; d_call: NA; cdr3_aa: CASSWLGANVLTF; cdr3_nt: TGTGCCAGCAGCTGGCTGGGGGCCAACGTCCTGACTTTC
clone_size: NA; j_call: TRBJ2-1; v_call: TRBV9; d_call: NA; cdr3_aa: CASSPSVSYNEQFF; cdr3_nt: TGTGCCAGCAGTCCTAGCGTTTCCTACAATGAGCAGTTCTTC
clone_size: NA; j_call: TRBJ2-7; v_call: TRBV5-4; d_call: NA; cdr3_aa: CASSWGVHTDYEQYF; cdr3_nt: TGTGCCAGCAGCTGGGGGGTCCATACAGACTACGAGCAGTACTTC
clone_size: once; j_call: TRBJ2-7; v_call: TRBV11-2; d_call: NA; cdr3_aa: CASSTMTLIGEQYF; cdr3_nt: TGTGCCAGCAGCACTATGACCCTCATCGGCGAGCAGTACTTC
clone_size: once; j_call: TRBJ1-1; v_call: TRBV5-6; d_call: NA; cdr3_aa: CASSLRGENTEAFF; cdr3_nt: TGTGCCAGCAGCTTAAGGGGTGAGAACACTGAAGCTTTCTTT
clone_size: once; j_call: TRBJ2-5; v_call: TRBV2; d_call: TRBD1; cdr3_aa: CASSDRQGGETQYF; cdr3_nt: TGTGCCAGCAGTGATAGACAGGGTGGAGAGACCCAGTACTTC
clone_size: NA; j_call: TRBJ1-2; v_call: TRBV6-1; d_call: TRBD1; cdr3_aa: CASNSGQGGGYTF; cdr3_nt: TGTGCCAGCAACTCCGGACAGGGAGGTGGCTACACCTTC
clone_size: NA; j_call: TRBJ2-4; v_call: TRBV6-1; d_call: TRBD2; cdr3_aa: CASSETSGREENIQYF; cdr3_nt: TGTGCCAGCAGTGAGACTAGCGGGAGGGAAGAAAACATTCAGTACTTC
clone_size: many; j_call: TRBJ2-3; v_call: TRBV29-1; d_call: NA; cdr3_aa: CSHTSTDTQYF; cdr3_nt: TGCAGCCATACTAGCACAGATACGCAGTATTTT
clone_size: NA; j_call: TRBJ2-3; v_call: TRBV6-5; d_call: NA; cdr3_aa: CASTRGNSDTQYF; cdr3_nt: TGTGCCAGCACACGGGGGAACTCAGATACGCAGTATTTT
clone_size: NA; j_call: TRBJ2-7; v_call: TRBV11-2; d_call: TRBD1; cdr3_aa: CASSLGRTGTEQYF; cdr3_nt: TGTGCCAGCAGCTTAGGAAGGACAGGGACCGAGCAGTACTTC
clone_size: NA; j_call: TRBJ2-7; v_call: TRBV5-5; d_call: NA; cdr3_aa: CASSFPLRGQIIYEQYF; cdr3_nt: TGTGCCAGCAGCTTTCCCCTAAGAGGGCAGATCATCTACGAGCAGTACTTC
clone_size: NA; j_call: TRBJ2-7; v_call: TRBV6-6; d_call: TRBD1; cdr3_aa: CASSPGQGLYEQYF; cdr3_nt: TGTGCCAGCAGTCCGGGACAGGGTCTCTACGAGCAGTACTTC
clone_size: NA; j_call: TRBJ1-1; v_call: TRBV20-1; d_call: NA; cdr3_aa: CSVRGQEAFF; cdr3_nt: TGCAGTGTGCGAGGGCAGGAAGCTTTCTTT
clone_size: NA; j_call: TRBJ1-1; v_call: TRBV11-2; d_call: NA; cdr3_aa: CASTQSGTGENTEAFF; cdr3_nt: TGTGCCAGCACCCAGTCCGGGACGGGGGAGAACACTGAAGCTTTCTTT
clone_size: once; j_call: TRBJ2-1; v_call: TRBV7-6; d_call: NA; cdr3_aa: CASSLAQGGNEQFF; cdr3_nt: TGTGCCAGCAGCTTAGCCCAGGGGGGCAATGAGCAGTTCTTC
clone_size: NA; j_call: TRBJ1-4; v_call: TRBV27; d_call: TRBD1; cdr3_aa: CASSSDEPTGWGEKLFF; cdr3_nt: TGTGCCAGCAGTTCCGATGAACCGACAGGGTGGGGTGAAAAACTGTTTTTT
clone_size: NA; j_call: TRBJ2-2; v_call: TRBV13; d_call: NA; cdr3_aa: CASSPNQGYTGELFF; cdr3_nt: TGTGCCAGCAGCCCAAACCAGGGGTACACCGGGGAGCTGTTTTTT
clone_size: NA; j_call: TRBJ2-5; v_call: TRBV7-9; d_call: TRBD1; cdr3_aa: CASSSDRGRMETQYF; cdr3_nt: TGTGCCAGCAGCTCGGACAGGGGGCGCATGGAGACCCAGTACTTC
clone_size: NA; j_call: TRBJ2-1; v_call: TRBV28; d_call: TRBD1; cdr3_aa: CASSSQGLGAYNEQFF; cdr3_nt: TGTGCCAGCAGTTCACAGGGGCTGGGGGCTTACAATGAGCAGTTCTTC
clone_size: NA; j_call: TRBJ2-5; v_call: TRBV19; d_call: TRBD2; cdr3_aa: CASSIPLAGGAPQETQYF; cdr3_nt: TGTGCCAGTAGTATACCGCTAGCGGGAGGGGCCCCCCAAGAGACCCAGTACTTC
clone_size: NA; j_call: TRBJ2-5; v_call: TRBV2; d_call: TRBD2; cdr3_aa: CASSERLAGETQYF; cdr3_nt: TGTGCCAGCAGTGAAAGACTAGCGGGAGAGACCCAGTACTTC
clone_size: NA; j_call: TRBJ2-7; v_call: TRBV6-5; d_call: NA; cdr3_aa: CASSPRGAYEQYF; cdr3_nt: TGTGCCAGCAGTCCTCGGGGAGCCTACGAGCAGTACTTC
clone_size: NA; j_call: TRBJ1-2; v_call: TRBV5-4; d_call: NA; cdr3_aa: CASSFGRRVALTGYTF; cdr3_nt: TGTGCCAGCAGCTTCGGCAGGAGGGTAGCCCTTACCGGCTACACCTTC
clone_size: NA; j_call: TRBJ1-2; v_call: TRBV6-5; d_call: NA; cdr3_aa: CASSRGGFGYTF; cdr3_nt: TGTGCCAGCAGCCGCGGAGGGTTTGGCTACACCTTC
clone_size: NA; j_call: TRBJ2-5; v_call: TRBV27; d_call: TRBD2; cdr3_aa: CASRGLAGLTYRETQYF; cdr3_nt: TGTGCCAGCAGGGGACTAGCGGGCCTTACCTATAGGGAGACCCAGTACTTC
clone_size: NA; j_call: TRBJ2-5; v_call: TRBV7-6; d_call: NA; cdr3_aa: CASSALGGETQYF; cdr3_nt: TGTGCCAGCAGCGCCCTCGGAGGGGAGACCCAGTACTTC
clone_size: NA; j_call: TRBJ2-1; v_call: TRBV19; d_call: TRBD2; cdr3_aa: CASSHSRDYPYNEQFF; cdr3_nt: TGTGCCAGTAGTCACTCCCGGGACTACCCCTACAATGAGCAGTTCTTC
clone_size: NA; j_call: TRBJ1-2; v_call: TRBV5-1; d_call: NA; cdr3_aa: CASADSPGYGYTF; cdr3_nt: TGCGCCAGCGCGGACAGCCCCGGCTATGGCTACACCTTC
clone_size: NA; j_call: TRBJ1-2; v_call: TRBV19; d_call: NA; cdr3_aa: CASSLAGTPNYGYTF; cdr3_nt: TGTGCCAGTAGTCTCGCGGGGACCCCAAACTATGGCTACACCTTC
clone_size: NA; j_call: TRBJ2-1; v_call: TRBV4-1; d_call: NA; cdr3_aa: CASSPSQGYNEQFF; cdr3_nt: TGCGCCAGCAGCCCTAGTCAGGGCTACAATGAGCAGTTCTTC
clone_size: NA; j_call: TRBJ1-3; v_call: TRBV5-1; d_call: TRBD1; cdr3_aa: CASSAGQGHTGNTIYF; cdr3_nt: TGCGCCAGCAGCGCCGGACAGGGACACACTGGAAACACCATATATTTT
clone_size: NA; j_call: TRBJ1-2; v_call: TRBV7-6; d_call: TRBD1; cdr3_aa: CASSSGQGARYGYTF; cdr3_nt: TGTGCCAGCAGCTCAGGACAGGGGGCGAGGTATGGCTACACCTTC
clone_size: NA; j_call: TRBJ2-7; v_call: TRBV28; d_call: NA; cdr3_aa: CASSTPAGPYEQYF; cdr3_nt: TGTGCCAGCAGCACCCCCGCAGGCCCCTACGAGCAGTACTTC
clone_size: many; j_call: TRBJ2-2; v_call: TRBV30; d_call: TRBD2; cdr3_aa: CAWTAGVAGELFF; cdr3_nt: TGTGCCTGGACAGCGGGAGTGGCCGGGGAGCTGTTTTTT
clone_size: NA; j_call: TRBJ1-5; v_call: TRBV10-2; d_call: NA; cdr3_aa: CASSDGTGSDQPQHF; cdr3_nt: TGCGCCAGCAGTGACGGAACAGGCAGTGATCAGCCCCAGCATTTT
clone_size: NA; j_call: TRBJ2-1; v_call: TRBV7-3; d_call: TRBD2; cdr3_aa: CASSRTGGNNEQFF; cdr3_nt: TGTGCCAGTTCACGGACGGGAGGAAACAATGAGCAGTTCTTC
clone_size: NA; j_call: TRBJ2-4; v_call: TRBV9; d_call: NA; cdr3_aa: CASSVTSKNIQYF; cdr3_nt: TGTGCCAGCAGCGTTACTAGCAAGAACATTCAGTACTTC